This T cell receptor beta chain was identified during a study of a mutant IDH1 vaccine in newly diagnosed glioma. Study details: Either 4-6 weeks after radiotherapy alone or alongside temozolomide, vaccination was begun.

Profiling relied on immunoSEQ multiplex PCR, and the TCRdb table lists in-frame clones only, not all of them. The table lists about 66,000 clones, about 84% of them singletons. Of note for this clone: What it binds is not known.

The CDR3 loop spans 15 amino acids. CDR1 and CDR2 from the germline V gene are SGHAT and FQNNGV. V was pared by 4 bases and J by 0 bases, with 11 bases between. Time point indicated: week 11, during vaccination. It was 300 ug of mutant IDH1 20-mer peptide that made up each vaccine dose, given with topical imiquimod. This TCR was recovered from a man under 40 with glioma. The sample consisted of PBMCs, taken from a glioma patient whose treatment included an IDH1 peptide vaccine. The rearrangement uses TRBV11-2 and TRBJ2-3; TRBD2 is a possible D gene (5 bases). CDR3 loop: CASSWSGASTDTQYF. The CDR3 bases are TGTGCCAGCAGCTGGAGCGGTGCTAGCACAGATACGCAGTATTTT.